This TCR beta chain appears in the sequencing data of a study of cytomegalovirus exposure and HLA in healthy donors. The PCR had 60 Vbeta and 13 Jbeta primers. Clones were sequenced by immunoSEQ multiplex PCR, and TCRdb holds only the in-frame ones, with some missing. The sample yields 95,000 to 100,000 clones, over 65% seen once. CDR3 length: 17 residues. V shed 0 bases and J shed 1 base, with 15 bases lying between them. Germline assignment: CDR1 SGDLS and CDR2 YYNGEE. Turning to this clone: Antigen specificity is unknown.

General study findings and limits: Some V segments (TRBV6-2 and TRBV6-3 among them) were excluded as indistinguishable. Some TCR beta chains (about 170 of them) were listed as cytomegalovirus-associated. Later analysis indicated greater clonal expansion among HLA-associated TCR beta chains than among equally common other chains. Productive status was seen about 87% or about 30% of the time for most TCR beta V segments in an earlier analysis.

Sequenced input: PBMCs. The rearrangement uses TRBV9 and TRBJ2-3; D not certain. The receptor was derived from a man aged 60-69 years in good health and CMV-seropositive. The CDR3: CASSVGGRTLRTDTQYF. CDR3 nucleotide sequence: TGTGCCAGCAGCGTAGGCGGTCGTACCCTCCGCACAGATACGCAGTATTTT.